The clone carrying this T cell receptor (beta chain) was counted at least ten times. This CDR3 is 17 amino acids long. The sample is drawn from a study of blood T cell repertoires in COVID-19. The wider study: From T cells, B-cell-depleted T cells, or PBMCs came the material, which was cDNA or gDNA.

Sequencing used immunoSEQ multiplex PCR; TCRdb keeps in-frame clones, though not all of them. This repertoire shows 55,000 to 85,000 clones, approximately 86% found once; its top ten account for less than 15%. Specimen: peripheral blood. This rearrangement joins TRBV21-1 to TRBJ2-7; the table names TRBD1, a call not compared with the DNA. TRBV21-1 is assigned pseudogene status. The receptor's source is a human donor in a cohort sampled during active COVID-19. CDR3 region: CASTEERQDPPPHEQYF. The CDR3 region has the DNA TGTGCCAGCACCGAAGAACGACAGGACCCCCCTCCTCACGAGCAGTACTTC.